The 7 T cell receptor beta chains presented below share a single source sample, sequenced in a study of shared clonotypes between healthy human individuals. Cells designated naive CD8 were CD45RO-negative and were positively selected for CCR7, with terminally differentiated effector memory CD45RA+ cells excluded. TCRdb keeps only in-frame clones here, not all; method: immunoSEQ multiplex PCR. The sample includes about 2,100,000 clones, just over 90% of them seen just once. The sequencing input was naive CD8+ T cells from PBMCs. The source is a man between 18 and 35 years old in good health. Some clones in this sample may be carry-over from other donors' samples.

The rearrangement uses TRBV11-3 and TRBJ2-1; D ambiguous. V gave up 0 bases and J gave up 9 bases, with 6 bases separating them. CDR1 is SGHNT, CDR2 YENEEA, per germline. This CDR3 region has 12 residues. The CDR3 DNA follows: TGTGCCAGCAGCTTAGATCTCCGTGAGCAGTTCTTC. Translation: CASSLDLREQFF.

The chain uses TRBV5-5 and TRBJ2-7; the D is unclear. CDR3 length equals 16 residues. From germline, CDR1 is SGHKS and CDR2 YYEKEE (reference sequence). Trimming cost V 3 bases and J 2 bases, with 18 bases left between them. The CDR3 loop is CASSSIASGTPYEQYF. CDR3 coding DNA: TGTGCCAGCAGCTCGATAGCCAGTGGAACTCCCTACGAGCAGTACTTC. The whole variable domain, filled in from reference TRBV5-5 and TRBJ2-7, reads DAGVTQSPTHLIKTRGQQVTLRCSPISGHKSVSWYQQVLGQGPQFIFQYYEKEERGRGNFPDRFSARQFPNYSSELNVNALLLGDSALYLCASSSIASGTPYEQYFGPGTRLTVT.

This clone was detected only once. The rearrangement uses TRBV7-6 and TRBJ1-1, with D uncertain. The germline V gene encodes CDR1 SGHVS and CDR2 FNYEAQ. V dropped 9 bases and J dropped 0 bases, with 11 bases sitting between them. The CDR3 is 13 amino acids. The CDR3 loop reads CASKPGLNTEAFF. CDR3 in DNA: TGTGCCAGTAAACCCGGTTTGAACACTGAAGCTTTCTTT. Based on the CDR3 plus reference TRBV7-6 and TRBJ1-1, the full variable domain is GAGVSQSPRYKVTKRGQDVALRCDPISGHVSLYWYRQALGQGPEFLTYFNYEAQQDKSGLPNDRFSAERPEGSISTLTIQRTEQRDSAMYRCASKPGLNTEAFFGQGTRLTVV.

The V and J genes are TRBV30 and TRBJ2-7, with 7 bases identical to TRBD1. CDR3 length equals 11 residues. CDR1 and CDR2 from the germline V gene are GTSNPN and SVGIG (reference sequence). The trim removed 5 bases at V and 6 bases at J, leaving 4 bases unmatched. The CDR3 is CAWGTAAEQYF. The CDR3 DNA reads as TGTGCCTGGGGGACAGCAGCCGAGCAGTACTTC.

The rearrangement joins TRBV13 to TRBJ2-7; 10 nucleotides match TRBD2. This CDR3 region has 15 residues. CDR1 PRHDT and CDR2 FYEKMQ come from the germline V gene (reference sequence). J lost 3 bases, V lost 5 bases, and 7 bases had no gene match. In DNA, the CDR3 is TGTGCCAGCAGCACCACTAGCGGGATTAACTACGAGCAGTACTTC. It is translated as CASSTTSGINYEQYF.

The J gene is TRBJ1-2, the V gene TRBV29-1; 10 bases align to TRBD1. The germline CDR1 and CDR2 sequences are SQVTM and ANQGSEA. V shed 5 bases and J 5 bases; nucleotides not matched to a gene: 11. This CDR3 spans 15 amino acids. The CDR3 bases are TGCAGCGTTCCGGGACAGGGGAGGCAACTTTATGGCTACACCTTC. This sequence encodes CSVPGQGRQLYGYTF.

The rearrangement links TRBV9 to TRBJ2-1; D is ambiguous. Trimming left V 3 bases short and J 7 bases short, with 8 bases between. This CDR3 comprises 12 residues. Germline CDR1 is SGDLS and CDR2 is YYNGEE. The chain's CDR3 is CASSAPRNEQFF. In nucleotides, the CDR3 is TGTGCCAGCAGCGCCCCCAGGAATGAGCAGTTCTTC. Combining the CDR3 with reference TRBV9 and TRBJ2-1 gives the whole variable domain DSGVTQTPKHLITATGQRVTLRCSPRSGDLSVYWYQQSLDQGLQFLIQYYNGEERAKGNILERFSAQQFPDLHSELNLSSLELGDSALYFCASSAPRNEQFFGPGTRLTVL.